This T cell receptor (beta chain) was observed in a study of liver allograft versus peripheral blood T cells. Study summary: T cell receptor repertoires in transplanted livers were compared with those in recipients' peripheral blood.

TCRdb passed the reads through MiXCR, listing each CDR3 protein once. Among 7,000 to 9,000 distinct CDR3 sequences listed, 17% were seen once. V was pared by 4 bases and J by 2 bases, with 8 bases of the junction left unmatched. This CDR3 has 15 amino acids. CDR1 is SGHNT, CDR2 YYREEE, per germline (reference sequence). J is TRBJ2-7 and V is TRBV5-4, with TRBD1 identical over 8 bases. The clonotype originates from a human patient who had a liver transplant. Part of the T cell pool may stem from the graft donor. This CDR3 reads CASSVQGVRTYEQYF. The DNA of the CDR3 is TGTGCCAGCAGCGTACAGGGGGTTAGGACCTACGAGCAGTACTTC.